The rows below give T cell receptor beta chains drawn from one sample of a study of T-cell reconstitution after alpha-beta-depleted transplantation in children. One entry per CDR3 protein, called by TCRdb with MiXCR from the PCR reads. The sample has about 250,000 distinct CDR3 sequences, 20% to 30% seen once; the top ten hold about 5%. Sequenced here: PBMCs, mostly from graft donor cells, sampled 360 days after TCRalphabeta/CD19-depleted stem cell transplant. The receptors originated from a female patient aged 2-9 years who had a stem cell transplant for congenital amegakaryocytic thrombocytopenia, so the T cells may come from the graft donor. Both conserved end residues are part of each CDR3. The order of the fields is J gene, clone size, V gene, CDR3 protein. The size of a clone is reported for some rows only, either as once, few or many, or as a class for expanded clones.

>TRBJ2-7|few|TRBV5-6
CASSFQSYEQYF
>TRBJ1-1|-|TRBV5-6
CASSLRRWGRTEAFF
>TRBJ1-6|-|TRBV20-1
CSAKWTGAPYNSPLHF
>TRBJ2-7|many|TRBV20-1
CSARDDGYRSYEQYF
>TRBJ2-3|many|TRBV3-1
CASSQGRRTDTQYF
>TRBJ1-1|few|TRBV6-2/TRBV6-3
CASSYVGLVNTEAFF
>TRBJ2-1|-|TRBV20-1
CSGGGNYNEQFF
>TRBJ2-3|-|TRBV12-3/TRBV12-4
CASSLWRSDTQYF
>TRBJ2-5|-|TRBV7-8
CASKGMAGGETQYF
>TRBJ2-5|-|TRBV5-6
CASSLGAMETQYF
>TRBJ2-1|few|TRBV29-1
CSVEGRDKDNEQFF
>TRBJ1-4|-|TRBV20-1
CSASHSTTNEKLFF
>TRBJ2-1|-|TRBV19
CASSIYRDLPFNEQFF
>TRBJ2-5|few|TRBV18
CASSRGHQETQYF
>TRBJ2-2|few|TRBV6-5
CASSSWGGELFF
>TRBJ2-3|few|TRBV10-3
CAISDTDSSTDTQYF
>TRBJ2-3|few|TRBV13
CASSLGLGEDTQYF
>TRBJ2-7|-|TRBV11-2
CASIGGNPYEQYF
>TRBJ2-1|-|TRBV7-8
CASSRQEYNEQFF
>TRBJ2-2|-|TRBV7-8
CASSLEVNSGFRSGELFF
>TRBJ2-2|few|TRBV5-1
CASSFSPKLAGMDTGELFF
>TRBJ2-7|-|TRBV5-6
CASSSQPRGPSYEQYF
>TRBJ2-2|-|TRBV6-2/TRBV6-3
CASSRGANLNTGELFF
>TRBJ2-5|-|TRBV7-6
CASSLTTRGVVGETQYF
>TRBJ2-3|-|TRBV7-8
CASSLEIRNTDTQYF
>TRBJ2-1|-|TRBV19
CASSRDRGLNNEQFF
>TRBJ2-7|few|TRBV24-1
CATSPRTGGAYEQYF
>TRBJ2-7|many|TRBV4-3
CASSQVPYSYEQYF
>TRBJ2-3|many|TRBV28
CANRESGTDTQYF
>TRBJ1-5|few|TRBV29-1
CSAFKGYSNQPQHF
>TRBJ2-7|few|TRBV12-3/TRBV12-4
CASSYRGLAGAEQYF
>TRBJ2-1|-|TRBV9
CASSLEGGGYNEQFF
>TRBJ1-5|-|TRBV4-1
CASSQTLVGNQPQHF
>TRBJ2-7|once|TRBV30
CAWSQTGGPPYEQYF
>TRBJ1-1|-|TRBV30
CAWSEGVNTEAFF
>TRBJ1-4|-|TRBV5-1
CASSLDGVTDEKLFF
>TRBJ2-2|many|TRBV4-1
CASSQDATSLNTGELFF
>TRBJ2-3|once|TRBV20-1
CSARFTSFPDTQYF
>TRBJ2-2|-|TRBV9
CASSLETSGSFTGELFF
>TRBJ1-1|-|TRBV29-1
CSVLNPELFTEAFF
>TRBJ2-5|many|TRBV2
CASSGDLGETQYF
>TRBJ2-3|few|TRBV7-9
CASSLWGGSFTDTQYF